This entry describes one T cell receptor (beta chain). The antigen is undetermined. The data were produced by immunoSEQ multiplex PCR, yet TCRdb's version contains in-frame clones alone and is incomplete. This sample has around 96,000 clones, with 88% found just once. The sample belongs to a study of T cell responses to AZD1222 COVID-19 vaccine. Study-level results: Sampled repertoires all dated from after the peak T cell response. Donors in the cohort were predominantly white British and more often female, and clonal diversity was possibly underestimated.

Trimming took 2 bases from V and 4 from J; bases not matched to a gene: 5. The germline CDR1 and CDR2 sequences are MNHEY and SMNVEV (reference sequence). This CDR3 has 16 amino acids. This sample comprised peripheral blood, obtained on day 0 of AZD1222 vaccination. The source of this sequence is an adult in good health. This rearrangement joins TRBV27 to TRBJ2-3, with 11 bases matching TRBD2. CDR3 loop: CASSLGSGGASDTQYF. In DNA, the CDR3 is TGTGCCAGCAGTTTAGGTAGCGGGGGGGCCTCAGATACGCAGTATTTT.